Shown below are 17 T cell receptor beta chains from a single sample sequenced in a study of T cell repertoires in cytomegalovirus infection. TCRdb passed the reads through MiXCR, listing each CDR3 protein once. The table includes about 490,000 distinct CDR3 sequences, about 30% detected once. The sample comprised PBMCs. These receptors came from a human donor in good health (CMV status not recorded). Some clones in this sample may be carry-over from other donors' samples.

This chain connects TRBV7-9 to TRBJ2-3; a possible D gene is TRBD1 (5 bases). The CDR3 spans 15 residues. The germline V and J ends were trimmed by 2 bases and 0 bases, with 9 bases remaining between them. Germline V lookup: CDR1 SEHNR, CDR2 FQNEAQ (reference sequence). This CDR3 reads CASSLQGQSTDTQYF. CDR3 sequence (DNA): TGTGCCAGCAGCTTACAGGGTCAGAGCACAGATACGCAGTATTTT.

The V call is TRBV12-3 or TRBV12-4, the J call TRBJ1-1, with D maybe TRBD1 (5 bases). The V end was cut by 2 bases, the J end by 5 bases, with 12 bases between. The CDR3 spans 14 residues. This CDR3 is CASSLKGPVTEAFF. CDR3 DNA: TGTGCCAGCAGTTTAAAGGGACCGGTTACTGAAGCTTTCTTT.

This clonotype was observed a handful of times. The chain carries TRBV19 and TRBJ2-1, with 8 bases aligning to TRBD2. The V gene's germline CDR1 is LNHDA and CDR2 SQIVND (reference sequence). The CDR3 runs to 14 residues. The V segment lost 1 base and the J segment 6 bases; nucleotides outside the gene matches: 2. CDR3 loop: CASSIVAGTNEQFF. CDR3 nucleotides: TGTGCCAGTAGTATAGTAGCGGGGACCAATGAGCAGTTCTTC.

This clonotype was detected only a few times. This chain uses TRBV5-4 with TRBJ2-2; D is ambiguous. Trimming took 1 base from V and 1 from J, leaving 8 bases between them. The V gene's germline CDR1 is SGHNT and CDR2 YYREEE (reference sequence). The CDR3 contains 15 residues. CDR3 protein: CASSLRPGNTGELFF. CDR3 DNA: TGTGCCAGCAGCTTGCGGCCCGGGAACACCGGGGAGCTGTTTTTT.

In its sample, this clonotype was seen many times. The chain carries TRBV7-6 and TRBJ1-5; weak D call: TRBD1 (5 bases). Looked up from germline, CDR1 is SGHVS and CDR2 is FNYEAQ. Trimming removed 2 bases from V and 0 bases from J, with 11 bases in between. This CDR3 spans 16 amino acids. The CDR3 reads CASSLLGRTSNQPQHF. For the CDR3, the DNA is TGTGCCAGCAGCTTATTGGGACGTACTAGCAATCAGCCCCAGCATTTT.

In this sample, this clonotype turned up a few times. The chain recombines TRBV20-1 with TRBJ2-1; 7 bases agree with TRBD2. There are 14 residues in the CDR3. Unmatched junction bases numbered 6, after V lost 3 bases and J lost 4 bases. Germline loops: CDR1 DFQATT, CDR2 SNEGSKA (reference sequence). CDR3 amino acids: CSASGTNLYNEQFF. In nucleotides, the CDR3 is TGCAGTGCTAGCGGGACTAATTTGTACAATGAGCAGTTCTTC.

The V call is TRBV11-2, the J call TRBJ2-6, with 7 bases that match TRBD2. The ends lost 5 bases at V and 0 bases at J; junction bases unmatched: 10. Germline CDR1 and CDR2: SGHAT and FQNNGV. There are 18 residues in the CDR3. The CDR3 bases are TGTGCCAGCAGCCTTATTAGCGGGTACCCCTCTGGGGCCAACGTCCTGACTTTC. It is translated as CASSLISGYPSGANVLTF.

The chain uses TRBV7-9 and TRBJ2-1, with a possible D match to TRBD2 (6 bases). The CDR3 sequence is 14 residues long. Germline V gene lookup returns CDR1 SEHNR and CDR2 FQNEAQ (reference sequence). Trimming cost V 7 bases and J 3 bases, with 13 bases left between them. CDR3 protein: CASNKGLLYNEQFF. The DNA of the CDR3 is TGTGCCAGCAACAAGGGACTTCTCTACAATGAGCAGTTCTTC.

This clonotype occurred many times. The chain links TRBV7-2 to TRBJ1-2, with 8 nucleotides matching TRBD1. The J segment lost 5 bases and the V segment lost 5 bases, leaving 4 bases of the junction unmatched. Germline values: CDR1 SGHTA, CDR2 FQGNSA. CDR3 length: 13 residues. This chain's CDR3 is CASSAGQDYGYTF. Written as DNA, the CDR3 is TGTGCCAGCAGCGCGGGACAGGATTATGGCTACACCTTC.

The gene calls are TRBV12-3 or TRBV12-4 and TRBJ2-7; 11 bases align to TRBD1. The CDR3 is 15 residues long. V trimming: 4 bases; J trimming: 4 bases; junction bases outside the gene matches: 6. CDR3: CASSYGQGALYEQYF. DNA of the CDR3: TGTGCCAGCAGTTACGGACAGGGGGCTCTATACGAGCAGTACTTC.

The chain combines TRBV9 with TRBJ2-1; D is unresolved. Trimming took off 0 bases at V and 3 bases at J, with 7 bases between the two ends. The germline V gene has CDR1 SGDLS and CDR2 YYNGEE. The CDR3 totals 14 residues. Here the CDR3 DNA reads TGTGCCAGCAGCGTAGCTCCAGTCTACAATGAGCAGTTCTTC. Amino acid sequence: CASSVAPVYNEQFF.

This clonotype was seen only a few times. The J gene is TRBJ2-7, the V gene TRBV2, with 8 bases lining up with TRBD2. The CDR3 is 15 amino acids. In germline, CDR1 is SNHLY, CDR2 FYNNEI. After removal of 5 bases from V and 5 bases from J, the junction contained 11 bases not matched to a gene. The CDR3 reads CASSRLASITDEQYF. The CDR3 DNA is TGTGCCAGCAGTCGACTAGCGTCGATTACCGACGAGCAGTACTTC.

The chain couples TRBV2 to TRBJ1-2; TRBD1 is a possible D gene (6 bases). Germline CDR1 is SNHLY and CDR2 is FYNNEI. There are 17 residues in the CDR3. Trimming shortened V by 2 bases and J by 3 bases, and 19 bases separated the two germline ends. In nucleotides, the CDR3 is TGTGCCAGCAGTGAATTCGTTAGGGCAGGGGATGACTATGGCTACACCTTC. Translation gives CASSEFVRAGDDYGYTF.

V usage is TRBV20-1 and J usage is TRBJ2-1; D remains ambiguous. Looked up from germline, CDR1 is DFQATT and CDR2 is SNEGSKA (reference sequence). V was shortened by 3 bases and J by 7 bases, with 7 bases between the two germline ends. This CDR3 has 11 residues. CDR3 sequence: CSASSSNEQFF. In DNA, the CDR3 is TGCAGTGCTAGTAGCTCGAATGAGCAGTTCTTC.

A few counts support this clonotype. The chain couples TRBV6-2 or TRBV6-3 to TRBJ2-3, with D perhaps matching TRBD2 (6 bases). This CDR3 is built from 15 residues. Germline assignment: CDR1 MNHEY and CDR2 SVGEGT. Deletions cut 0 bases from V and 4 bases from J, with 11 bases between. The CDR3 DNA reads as TGTGCCAGCAGTTACTCCTCCGGGAGTCCAGATACGCAGTATTTT. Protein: CASSYSSGSPDTQYF.

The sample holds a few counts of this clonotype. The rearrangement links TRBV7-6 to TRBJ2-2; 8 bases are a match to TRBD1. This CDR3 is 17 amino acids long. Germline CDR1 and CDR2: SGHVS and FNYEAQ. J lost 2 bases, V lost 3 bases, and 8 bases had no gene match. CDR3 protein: CASSFRNRGINTGELFF. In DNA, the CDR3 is TGTGCCAGCAGCTTCCGGAACAGGGGGATAAACACCGGGGAGCTGTTTTTT.

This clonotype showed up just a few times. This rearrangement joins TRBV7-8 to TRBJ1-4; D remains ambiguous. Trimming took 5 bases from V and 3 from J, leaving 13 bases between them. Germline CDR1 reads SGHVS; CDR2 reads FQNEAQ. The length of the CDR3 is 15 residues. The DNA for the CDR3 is TGTGCCAGCAGCCGACGATCGCACTCTAATGAAAAACTGTTTTTT. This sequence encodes CASSRRSHSNEKLFF.